This TCR beta chain derives from a study of T cells in localized non-small cell lung cancer. Findings and limits, study-wide: Adjacent lung had a median around 60 of the 100 largest tumor clones. Uninvolved adjacent lung had more T cell clonality than any other tissue, topping tumor.

Some clones are missing from TCRdb's copy, which holds only in-frame ones; the method was immunoSEQ multiplex PCR. This sample has 90,000 to 100,000 clones, with roughly 88% found just once. This CDR3 contains 13 residues. Germline V gives CDR1 SGDLS, CDR2 YYNGEE. V was shortened by 0 bases and J by 1 base, with 4 bases between the two germline ends. On this clone itself: What it binds is unknown. Within the sample, other DNA sequences also encode this same CDR3.

This rearrangement joins TRBV9 to TRBJ1-1; no firm D call. Sequenced material: PBMCs, taken before any cancer treatment. The sequence was collected from a woman aged 40 to 75 with stage II squamous cell lung carcinoma. CDR3 region: CASSVERNTEAFF. DNA for the CDR3: TGTGCCAGCAGCGTAGAACGGAACACTGAAGCTTTCTTT.